This TCR beta chain originates from a study of shared clonotypes between healthy human individuals. Whole-study findings and limits: When naive CD4 clonotypes were compared across several donors, approximately 5% were shared. The study found lower generation probabilities in non-shared clonotypes than in those shared by all four donors. Large sequencing depth failed to make sorted-subset sequencing complete, rarefaction showed.

Comment on this clone: The antigen remains undetermined. The same CDR3 also results from other DNA sequences found in this sample.

CDR1 is SGHNT and CDR2 is YYREEE in the germline V gene (reference sequence). CDR3 length: 13 amino acids. V dropped 0 bases and J dropped 1 base, with 5 bases sitting between them. A split of CD4+ cells into CD45RA+ naive and CD45RA-negative memory subsets was performed. Clones were read by immunoSEQ multiplex PCR, and TCRdb kept only the in-frame ones, dropping some. The table has a few million clones, roughly nine tenths seen once. The chain is built from TRBV5-4 and TRBJ2-7, with D unclear. Material: naive CD4+ T cells sorted from blood. This sample's subset: CD45RA+ positively selected. The TCR originated in a man aged 18 to 29 in good health. CDR3 sequence reads: CASSLALSYEQYF. CDR3 coding DNA: TGTGCCAGCAGCTTGGCTCTGTCCTACGAGCAGTACTTC.